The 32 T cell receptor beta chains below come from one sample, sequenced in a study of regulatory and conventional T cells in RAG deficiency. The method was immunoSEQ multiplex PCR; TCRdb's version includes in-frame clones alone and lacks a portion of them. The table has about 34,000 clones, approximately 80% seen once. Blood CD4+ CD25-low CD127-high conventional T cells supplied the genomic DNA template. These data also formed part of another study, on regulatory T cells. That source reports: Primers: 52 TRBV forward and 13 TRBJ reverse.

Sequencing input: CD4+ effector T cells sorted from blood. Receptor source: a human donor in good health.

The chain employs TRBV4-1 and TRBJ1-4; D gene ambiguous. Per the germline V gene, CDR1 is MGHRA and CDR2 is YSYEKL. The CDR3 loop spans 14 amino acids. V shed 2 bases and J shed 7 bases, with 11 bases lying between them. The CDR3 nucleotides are TGCGCCAGCAGCCAATCAGAAGTTAGTGAAAAACTGTTTTTT. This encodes CASSQSEVSEKLFF.

The CDR3 is CASSLVSGNPLATNEKLFF. CDR3 coding DNA: TGCGCCAGCAGCTTGGTATCAGGCAACCCTCTCGCAACTAATGAAAAACTGTTTTTT. The chain couples TRBV5-1 to TRBJ1-4; D is unresolved. Germline CDR1 and CDR2: SGHRS and YFSETQ. The CDR3 covers 19 residues. V lost 0 bases and J 0 bases, leaving 18 bases between the germline ends.

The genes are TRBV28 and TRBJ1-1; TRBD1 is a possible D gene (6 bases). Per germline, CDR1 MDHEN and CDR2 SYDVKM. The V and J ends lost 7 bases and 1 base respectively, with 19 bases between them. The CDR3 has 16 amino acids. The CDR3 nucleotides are TGTGCCAGCACCGGGGGCTCCCTGGGACGGAACACTGAAGCTTTCTTT. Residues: CASTGGSLGRNTEAFF.

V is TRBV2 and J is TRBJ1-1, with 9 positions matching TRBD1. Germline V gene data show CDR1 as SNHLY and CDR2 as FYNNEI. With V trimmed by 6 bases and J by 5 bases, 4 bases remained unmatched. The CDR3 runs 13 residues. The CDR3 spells CASSGDRETEAFF. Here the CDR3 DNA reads TGTGCCAGCAGCGGGGACAGGGAGACTGAAGCTTTCTTT.

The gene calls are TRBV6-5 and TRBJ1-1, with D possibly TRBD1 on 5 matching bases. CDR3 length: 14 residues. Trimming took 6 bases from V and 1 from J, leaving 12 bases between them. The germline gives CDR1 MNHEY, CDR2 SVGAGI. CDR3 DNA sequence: TGTGCCAGCAGGCAAGATCAGGGGAACACTGAAGCTTTCTTT. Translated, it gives CASRQDQGNTEAFF.

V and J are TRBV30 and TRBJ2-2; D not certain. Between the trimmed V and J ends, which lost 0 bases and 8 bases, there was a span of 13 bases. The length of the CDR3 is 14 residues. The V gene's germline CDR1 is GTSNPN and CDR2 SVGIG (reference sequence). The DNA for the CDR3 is TGTGCCTGGAGTGTATCCACGCTGACGGGGGAGCTGTTTTTT. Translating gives CAWSVSTLTGELFF. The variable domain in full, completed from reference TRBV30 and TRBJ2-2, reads SQTIHQWPATLVQPVGSPLSLECTVEGTSNPNLYWYRQAAGRGLQLLFYSVGIGQISSEVPQNLSASRPQDRQFILSSKKLLLSDSGFYLCAWSVSTLTGELFFGEGSRLTVL.

This CDR3 is CASSAGLSGGIGELFF. CDR3 DNA: TGTGCCAGCAGTGCAGGACTATCGGGGGGCATCGGGGAGCTGTTTTTT. The chain uses TRBV6-1 and TRBJ2-2; tentative D call: TRBD2 (7 bases). Trimming left V 4 bases short and J 7 bases short, with 19 bases between. This CDR3 is built from 16 residues. Germline-derived CDR1 and CDR2 are MNHNS and SASEGT.

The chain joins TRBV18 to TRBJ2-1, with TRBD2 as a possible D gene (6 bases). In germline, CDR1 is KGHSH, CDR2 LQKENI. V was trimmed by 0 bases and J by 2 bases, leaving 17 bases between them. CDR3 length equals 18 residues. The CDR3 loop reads CASSPPKGTAAPYNEQFF. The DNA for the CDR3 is TGTGCCAGCTCACCACCGAAAGGGACTGCCGCCCCCTACAATGAGCAGTTCTTC.

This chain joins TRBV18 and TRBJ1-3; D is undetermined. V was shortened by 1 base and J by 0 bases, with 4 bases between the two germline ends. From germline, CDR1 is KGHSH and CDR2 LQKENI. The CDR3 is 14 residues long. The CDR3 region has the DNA TGTGCCAGCTCACCACAGAACTCTGGAAACACCATATATTTT. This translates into CASSPQNSGNTIYF.

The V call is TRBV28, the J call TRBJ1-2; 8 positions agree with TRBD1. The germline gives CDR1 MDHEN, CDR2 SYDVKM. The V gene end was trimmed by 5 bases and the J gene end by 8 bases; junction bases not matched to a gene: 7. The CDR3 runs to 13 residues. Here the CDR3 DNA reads TGTGCCAGCAGTCCACGGGGACAGGCCGGCTACACCTTC. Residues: CASSPRGQAGYTF.

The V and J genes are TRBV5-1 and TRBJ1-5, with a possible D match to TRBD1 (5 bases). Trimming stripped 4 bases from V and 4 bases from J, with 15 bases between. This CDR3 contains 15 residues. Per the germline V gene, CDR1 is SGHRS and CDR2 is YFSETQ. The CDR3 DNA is TGCGCCAGCAGCCTCACGGGGCCCCCTAATCAGCCCCAGCATTTT. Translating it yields CASSLTGPPNQPQHF.

The CDR3 region is CASSVIGGTEAFF. The CDR3 DNA reads TGTGCCAGCAGCGTAATTGGGGGCACTGAAGCTTTCTTT. The chain carries TRBV9 and TRBJ1-1; a possible D gene is TRBD1 (5 bases). V was pared by 1 base and J by 4 bases, with 8 bases between. CDR1 is SGDLS, CDR2 YYNGEE, per germline. The CDR3 totals 13 residues.

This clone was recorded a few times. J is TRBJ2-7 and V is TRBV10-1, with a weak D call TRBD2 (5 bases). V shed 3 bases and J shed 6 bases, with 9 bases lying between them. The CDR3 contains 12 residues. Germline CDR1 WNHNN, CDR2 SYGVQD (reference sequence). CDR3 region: CASSDSGGEQYF. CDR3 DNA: TGCGCCAGCAGTGATTCAGGAGGCGAGCAGTACTTC.

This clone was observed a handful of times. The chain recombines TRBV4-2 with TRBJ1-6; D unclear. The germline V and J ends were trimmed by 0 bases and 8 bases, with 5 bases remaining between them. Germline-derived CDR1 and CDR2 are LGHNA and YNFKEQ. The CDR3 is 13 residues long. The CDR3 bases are TGTGCCAGCAGCCAAGATTACGATTCACCCCTCCACTTT. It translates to CASSQDYDSPLHF.

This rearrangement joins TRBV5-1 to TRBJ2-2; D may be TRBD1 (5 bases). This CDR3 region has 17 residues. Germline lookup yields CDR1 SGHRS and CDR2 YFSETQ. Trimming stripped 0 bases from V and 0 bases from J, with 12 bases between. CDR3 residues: CASSLGTARANTGELFF. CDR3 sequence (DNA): TGCGCCAGCAGCTTGGGTACAGCCAGGGCGAACACCGGGGAGCTGTTTTTT.

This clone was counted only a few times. The CDR3 spells CASSEEVRSPLHF. For the CDR3, the DNA is TGTGCCAGCAGCGAGGAGGTTCGTTCACCCCTCCACTTT. This chain uses TRBV9 with TRBJ1-6; no definite D call. In germline, CDR1 is SGDLS, CDR2 YYNGEE. This CDR3 has 13 residues. V gave up 3 bases and J gave up 9 bases, with 10 bases separating them.

CDR3 region: CASSRINYGYTF. The CDR3 region has the DNA TGTGCCAGCAGCCGAATTAACTATGGCTACACCTTC. The chain joins TRBV5-8 to TRBJ1-2, with D unclear. The CDR3 has 12 amino acids. Germline V lookup: CDR1 SGHTS, CDR2 YDEGEE. The V end lost 4 bases, the J end lost 1 base, and 5 bases lay between the germline ends.

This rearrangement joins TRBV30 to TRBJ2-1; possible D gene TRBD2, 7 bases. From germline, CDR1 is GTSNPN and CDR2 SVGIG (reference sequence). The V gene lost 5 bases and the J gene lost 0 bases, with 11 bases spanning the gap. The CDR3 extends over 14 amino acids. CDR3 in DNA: TGTGCCTGGGAGAGGGGGGGCTCCTACAATGAGCAGTTCTTC. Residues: CAWERGGSYNEQFF.

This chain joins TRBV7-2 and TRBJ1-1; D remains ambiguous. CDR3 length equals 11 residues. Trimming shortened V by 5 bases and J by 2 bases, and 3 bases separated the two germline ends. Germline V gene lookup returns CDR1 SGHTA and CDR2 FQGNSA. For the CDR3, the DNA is TGTGCCAGCAGCCAAAACACTGAAGCTTTCTTT. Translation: CASSQNTEAFF.

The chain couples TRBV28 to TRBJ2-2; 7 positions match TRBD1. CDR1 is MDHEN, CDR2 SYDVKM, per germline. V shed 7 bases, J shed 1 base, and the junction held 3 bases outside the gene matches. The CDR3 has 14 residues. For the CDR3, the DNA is TGTGCCAGCACCCGGACAGGGAACACCGGGGAGCTGTTTTTT. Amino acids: CASTRTGNTGELFF.

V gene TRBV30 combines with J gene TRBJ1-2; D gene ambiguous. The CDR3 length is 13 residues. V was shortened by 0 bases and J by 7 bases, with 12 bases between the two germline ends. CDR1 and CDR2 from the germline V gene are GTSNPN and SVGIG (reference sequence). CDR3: CAWSVGVRVGYTF. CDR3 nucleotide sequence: TGTGCCTGGAGTGTCGGAGTTAGAGTTGGCTACACCTTC.

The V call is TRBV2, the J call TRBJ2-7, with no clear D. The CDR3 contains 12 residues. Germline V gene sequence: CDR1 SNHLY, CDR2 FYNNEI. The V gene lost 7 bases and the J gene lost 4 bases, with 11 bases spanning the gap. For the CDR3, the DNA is TGTGCCAGCAACGGCAAGGGATACGAGCAGTACTTC. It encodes CASNGKGYEQYF. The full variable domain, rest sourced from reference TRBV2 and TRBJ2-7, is EPEVTQTPSHQVTQMGQEVILRCVPISNHLYFYWYRQILGQKVEFLVSFYNNEISEKSEIFDDQFSVERPDGSNFTLKIRSTKLEDSAMYFCASNGKGYEQYFGPGTRLTVT.

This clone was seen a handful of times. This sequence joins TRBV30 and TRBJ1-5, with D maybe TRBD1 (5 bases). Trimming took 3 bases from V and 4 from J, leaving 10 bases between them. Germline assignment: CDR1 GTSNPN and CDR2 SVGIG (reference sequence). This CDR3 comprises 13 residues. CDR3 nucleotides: TGTGCCTGGAGCCCCAGACAGAATCAGCCCCAGCATTTT. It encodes CAWSPRQNQPQHF.

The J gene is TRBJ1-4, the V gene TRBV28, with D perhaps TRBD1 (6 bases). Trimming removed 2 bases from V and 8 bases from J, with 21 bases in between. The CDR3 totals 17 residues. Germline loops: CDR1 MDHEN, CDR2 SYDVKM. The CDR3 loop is CASSLLGRPRGREKLFF. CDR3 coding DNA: TGTGCCAGCAGTTTACTCGGTCGGCCCAGGGGTAGGGAAAAACTGTTTTTT. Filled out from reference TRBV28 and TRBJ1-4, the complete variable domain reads DVKVTQSSRYLVKRTGEKVFLECVQDMDHENMFWYRQDPGLGLRLIYFSYDVKMKEKGDIPEGYSVSREKKERFSLILESASTNQTSMYLCASSLLGRPRGREKLFFGSGTQLSVL.

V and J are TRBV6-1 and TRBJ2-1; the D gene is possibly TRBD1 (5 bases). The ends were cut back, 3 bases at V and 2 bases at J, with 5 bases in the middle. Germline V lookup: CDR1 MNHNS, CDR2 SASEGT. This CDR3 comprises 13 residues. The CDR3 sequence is CASSDRAYNEQFF. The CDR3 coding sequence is TGTGCCAGCAGTGACAGGGCCTACAATGAGCAGTTCTTC.

The CDR3 here is CAIAGEVTEAFF. In nucleotides, the CDR3 is TGTGCCATCGCTGGGGAGGTTACTGAAGCTTTCTTT. This chain connects TRBV10-3 to TRBJ1-1; no definite D call. Trimming left V 8 bases short and J 5 bases short, with 12 bases between. The germline gives CDR1 ENHRY, CDR2 SYGVKD. CDR3 length: 12 residues.

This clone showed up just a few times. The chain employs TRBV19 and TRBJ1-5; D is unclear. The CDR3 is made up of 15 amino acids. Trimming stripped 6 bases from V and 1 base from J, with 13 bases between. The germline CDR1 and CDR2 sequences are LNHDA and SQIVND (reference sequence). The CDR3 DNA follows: TGTGCCAGTAGCTCGATAGCGGGGAGCAATCAGCCCCAGCATTTT. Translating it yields CASSSIAGSNQPQHF.

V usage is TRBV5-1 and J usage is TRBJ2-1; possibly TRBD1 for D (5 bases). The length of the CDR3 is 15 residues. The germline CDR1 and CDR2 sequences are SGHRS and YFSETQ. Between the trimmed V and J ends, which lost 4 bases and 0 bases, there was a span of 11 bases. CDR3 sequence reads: CASSEATDSYNEQFF. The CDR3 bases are TGCGCCAGCAGCGAGGCGACAGACTCCTACAATGAGCAGTTCTTC.

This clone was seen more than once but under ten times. The CDR3 spells CASSPLDRGAEQYF. In nucleotides, the CDR3 is TGTGCCAGCAGTCCCCTCGACAGGGGTGCCGAGCAGTACTTC. The chain carries TRBV6-5 and TRBJ2-7, with 8 bases aligning to TRBD1. This CDR3 spans 14 amino acids. Per the germline V gene, CDR1 is MNHEY and CDR2 is SVGAGI. With V trimmed by 5 bases and J by 6 bases, 9 bases remained unmatched.

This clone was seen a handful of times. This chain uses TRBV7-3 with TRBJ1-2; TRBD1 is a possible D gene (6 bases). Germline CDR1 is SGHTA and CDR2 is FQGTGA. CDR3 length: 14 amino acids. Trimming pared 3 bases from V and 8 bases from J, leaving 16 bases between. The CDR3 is CASSFAGGPGGYTF. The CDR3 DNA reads TGTGCCAGCAGCTTTGCTGGGGGCCCTGGCGGCTACACCTTC.

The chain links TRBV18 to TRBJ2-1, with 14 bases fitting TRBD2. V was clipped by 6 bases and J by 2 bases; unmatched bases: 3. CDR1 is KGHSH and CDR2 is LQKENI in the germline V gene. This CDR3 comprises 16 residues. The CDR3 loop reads CASSGTSGGTYNEQFF. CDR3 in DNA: TGTGCCAGCTCCGGGACTAGCGGGGGAACCTACAATGAGCAGTTCTTC. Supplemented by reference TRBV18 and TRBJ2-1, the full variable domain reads NAGVMQNPRHLVRRRGQEARLRCSPMKGHSHVYWYRQLPEEGLKFMVYLQKENIIDESGMPKERFSAEFPKEGPSILRIQQVVRGDSAAYFCASSGTSGGTYNEQFFGPGTRLTVL.

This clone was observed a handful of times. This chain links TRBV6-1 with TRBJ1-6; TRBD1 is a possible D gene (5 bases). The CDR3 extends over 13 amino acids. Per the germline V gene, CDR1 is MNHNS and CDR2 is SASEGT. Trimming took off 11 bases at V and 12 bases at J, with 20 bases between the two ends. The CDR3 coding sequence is TGTGCCGTCCGGGACGACCATCGGGAACCCCTCCACTTT. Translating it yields CAVRDDHREPLHF.